The clone carrying this TCR beta chain was picked up a small number of times. Its antigen is still unknown. CDR3 length: 15 residues. V dropped 5 bases and J dropped 1 base, with 12 bases sitting between them. The germline gives CDR1 LNHDA, CDR2 SQIVND (reference sequence). This sample was included in a study of T cells in Graves' hyperthyroidism and ophthalmopathy. Study outcomes and limitations: Blood also showed most of the thyroid clonotypes that were expanded above 0.001.

There were TCR beta CDR3 regions amplified from RNA transcripts. TCR CDR3 regions were first amplified by RT-PCR with HTBI primers. From the multiplex PCR reads, TCRdb called clonotypes with MiXCR, one entry per CDR3 protein. The sample holds hundreds of thousands of distinct CDR3 sequences; roughly 15% are singletons and the top ten take under 15%. The sequence derives from a woman aged 45-59 years with Graves' ophthalmopathy. The sequenced sample consisted of blood. V and J are TRBV19 and TRBJ2-1, with a weak D call TRBD1 (5 bases). CDR3 residues: CASSPRVGSYNEQFF. The DNA for the CDR3 is TGTGCCAGTAGTCCCAGGGTTGGTTCCTACAATGAGCAGTTCTTC.